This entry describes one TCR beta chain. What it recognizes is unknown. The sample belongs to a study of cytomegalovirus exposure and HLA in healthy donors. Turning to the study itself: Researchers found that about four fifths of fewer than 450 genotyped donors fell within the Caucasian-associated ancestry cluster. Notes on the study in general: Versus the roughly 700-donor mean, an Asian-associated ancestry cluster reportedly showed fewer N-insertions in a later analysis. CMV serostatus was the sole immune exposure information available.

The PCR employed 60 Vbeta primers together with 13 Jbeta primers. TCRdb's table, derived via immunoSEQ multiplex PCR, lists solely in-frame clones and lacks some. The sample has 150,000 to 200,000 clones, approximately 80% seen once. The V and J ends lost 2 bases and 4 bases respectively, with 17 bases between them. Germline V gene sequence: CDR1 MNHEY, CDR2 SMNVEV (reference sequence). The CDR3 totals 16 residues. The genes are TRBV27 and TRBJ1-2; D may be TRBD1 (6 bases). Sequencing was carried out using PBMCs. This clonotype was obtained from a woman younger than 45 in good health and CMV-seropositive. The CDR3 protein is CASSLSRGGQRYGYTF. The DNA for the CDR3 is TGTGCCAGCAGTTTAAGTCGAGGAGGACAGCGCTATGGCTACACCTTC.